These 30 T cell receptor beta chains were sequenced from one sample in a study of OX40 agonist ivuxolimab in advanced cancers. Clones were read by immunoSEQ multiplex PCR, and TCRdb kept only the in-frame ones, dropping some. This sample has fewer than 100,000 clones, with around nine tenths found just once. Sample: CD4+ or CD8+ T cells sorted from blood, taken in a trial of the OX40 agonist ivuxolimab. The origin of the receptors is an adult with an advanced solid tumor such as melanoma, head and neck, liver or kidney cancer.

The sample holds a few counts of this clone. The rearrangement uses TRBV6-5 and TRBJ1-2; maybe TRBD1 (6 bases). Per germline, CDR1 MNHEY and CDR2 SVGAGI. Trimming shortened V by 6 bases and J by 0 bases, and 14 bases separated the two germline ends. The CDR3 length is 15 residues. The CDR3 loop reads CASSLGGGSNYGYTF. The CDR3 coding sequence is TGTGCCAGCAGCCTCGGGGGCGGCTCTAACTATGGCTACACCTTC.

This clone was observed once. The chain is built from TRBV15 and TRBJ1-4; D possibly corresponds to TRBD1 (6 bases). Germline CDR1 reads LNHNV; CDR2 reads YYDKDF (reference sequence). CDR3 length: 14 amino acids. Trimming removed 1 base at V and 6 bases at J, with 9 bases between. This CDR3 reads CATSRAGVDEKLFF. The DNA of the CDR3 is TGTGCCACCAGCAGAGCAGGGGTAGATGAAAAACTGTTTTTT.

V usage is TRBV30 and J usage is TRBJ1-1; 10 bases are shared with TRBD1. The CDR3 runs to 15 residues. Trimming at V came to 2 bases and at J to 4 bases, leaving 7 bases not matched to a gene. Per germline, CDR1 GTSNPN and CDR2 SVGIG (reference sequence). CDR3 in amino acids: CAWSRQGAFGTEAFF. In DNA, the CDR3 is TGTGCCTGGAGTAGACAGGGGGCGTTCGGCACTGAAGCTTTCTTT.

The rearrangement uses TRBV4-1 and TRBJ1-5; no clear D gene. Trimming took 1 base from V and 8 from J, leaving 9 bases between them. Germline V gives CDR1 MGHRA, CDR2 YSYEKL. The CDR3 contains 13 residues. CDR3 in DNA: TGCGCCAGCAGCCAAGGGGTGTTGGAGCCCCAGCATTTT. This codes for CASSQGVLEPQHF.

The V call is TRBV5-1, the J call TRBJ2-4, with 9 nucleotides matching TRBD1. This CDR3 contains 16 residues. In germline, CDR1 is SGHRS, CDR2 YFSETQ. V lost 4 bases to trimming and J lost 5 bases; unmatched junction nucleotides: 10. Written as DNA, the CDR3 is TGCGCCAGCAGCCCCCCGCACCGGGACAGGGAAAACATTCAGTACTTC. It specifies CASSPPHRDRENIQYF.

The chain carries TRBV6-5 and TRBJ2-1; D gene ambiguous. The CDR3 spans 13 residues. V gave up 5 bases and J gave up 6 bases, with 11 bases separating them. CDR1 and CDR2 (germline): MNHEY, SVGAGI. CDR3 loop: CASSPPRRNEQFF. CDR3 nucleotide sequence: TGTGCCAGCAGTCCCCCTCGACGCAATGAGCAGTTCTTC.

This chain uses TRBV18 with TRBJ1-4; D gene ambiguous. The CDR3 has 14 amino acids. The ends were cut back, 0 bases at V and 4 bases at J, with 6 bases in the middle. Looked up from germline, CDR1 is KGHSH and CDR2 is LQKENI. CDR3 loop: CASSPPHGNEKLFF. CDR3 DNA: TGTGCCAGCTCACCACCTCATGGTAATGAAAAACTGTTTTTT.

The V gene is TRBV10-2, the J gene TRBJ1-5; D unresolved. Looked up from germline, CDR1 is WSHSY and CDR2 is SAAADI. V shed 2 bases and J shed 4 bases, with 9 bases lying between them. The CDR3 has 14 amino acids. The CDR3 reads CASSERQANQPQHF. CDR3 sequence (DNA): TGCGCCAGCAGTGAGAGGCAGGCTAATCAGCCCCAGCATTTT.

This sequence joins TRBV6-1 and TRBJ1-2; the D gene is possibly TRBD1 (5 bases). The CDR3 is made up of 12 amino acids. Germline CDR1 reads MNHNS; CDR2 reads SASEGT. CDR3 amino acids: CASWGLGYGYTF. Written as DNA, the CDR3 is TGTGCGTCTTGGGGGTTGGGCTATGGCTACACCTTC.

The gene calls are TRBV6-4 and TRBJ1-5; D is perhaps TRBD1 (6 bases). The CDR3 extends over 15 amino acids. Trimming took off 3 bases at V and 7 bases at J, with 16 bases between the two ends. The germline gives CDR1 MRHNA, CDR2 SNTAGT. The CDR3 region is CASSEFSEGGQPQHF. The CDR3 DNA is TGTGCCAGCAGTGAGTTTAGCGAGGGGGGACAGCCCCAGCATTTT.

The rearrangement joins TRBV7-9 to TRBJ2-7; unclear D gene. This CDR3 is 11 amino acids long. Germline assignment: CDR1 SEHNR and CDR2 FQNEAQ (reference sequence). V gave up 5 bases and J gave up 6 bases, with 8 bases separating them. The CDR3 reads CASSTSAEQYF. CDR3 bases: TGTGCCAGCAGCACCTCGGCCGAGCAGTACTTC.

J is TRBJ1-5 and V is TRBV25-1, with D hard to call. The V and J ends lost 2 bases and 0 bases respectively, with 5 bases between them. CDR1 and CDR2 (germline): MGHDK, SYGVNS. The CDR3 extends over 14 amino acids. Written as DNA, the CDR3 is TGTGCCAGCAGTGAACGAGGTAGCAATCAGCCCCAGCATTTT. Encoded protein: CASSERGSNQPQHF.

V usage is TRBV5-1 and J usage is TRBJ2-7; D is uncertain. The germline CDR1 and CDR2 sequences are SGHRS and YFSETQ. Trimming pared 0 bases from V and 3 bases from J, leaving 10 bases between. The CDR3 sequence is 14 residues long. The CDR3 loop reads CASSLVALNYEQYF. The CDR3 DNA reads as TGCGCCAGCAGCTTGGTGGCGCTCAACTACGAGCAGTACTTC.

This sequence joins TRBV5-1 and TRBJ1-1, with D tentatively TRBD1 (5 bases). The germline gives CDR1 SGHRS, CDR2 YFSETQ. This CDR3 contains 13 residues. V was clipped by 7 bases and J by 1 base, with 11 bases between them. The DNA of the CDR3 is TGCGCCAGCGGGGGGACGGCGAACACTGAAGCTTTCTTT. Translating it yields CASGGTANTEAFF.

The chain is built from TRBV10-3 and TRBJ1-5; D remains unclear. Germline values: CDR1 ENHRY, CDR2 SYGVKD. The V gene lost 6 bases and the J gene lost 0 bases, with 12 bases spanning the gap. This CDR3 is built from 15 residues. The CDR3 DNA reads TGTGCCATCAGCCACGGACGGAATAGCAATCAGCCCCAGCATTTT. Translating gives CAISHGRNSNQPQHF.

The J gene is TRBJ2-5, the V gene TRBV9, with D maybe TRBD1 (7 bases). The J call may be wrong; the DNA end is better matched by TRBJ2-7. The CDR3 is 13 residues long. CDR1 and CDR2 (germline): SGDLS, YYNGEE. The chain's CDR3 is CASSESGGGEQYF. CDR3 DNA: TGTGCCAGCAGTGAGTCAGGGGGAGGCGAGCAGTACTTC.

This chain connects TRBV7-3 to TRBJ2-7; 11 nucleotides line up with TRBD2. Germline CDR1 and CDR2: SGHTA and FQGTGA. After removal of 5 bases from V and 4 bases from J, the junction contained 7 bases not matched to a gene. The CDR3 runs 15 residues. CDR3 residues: CASSVLAGGVYEQYF. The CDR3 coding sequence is TGTGCCAGCAGCGTTCTAGCGGGAGGAGTATACGAGCAGTACTTC.

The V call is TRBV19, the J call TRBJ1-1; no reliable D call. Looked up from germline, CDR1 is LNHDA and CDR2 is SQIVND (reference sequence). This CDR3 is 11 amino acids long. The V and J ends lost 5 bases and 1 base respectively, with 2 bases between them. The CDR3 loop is CASSPNTEAFF. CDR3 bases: TGTGCCAGTAGTCCGAACACTGAAGCTTTCTTT.

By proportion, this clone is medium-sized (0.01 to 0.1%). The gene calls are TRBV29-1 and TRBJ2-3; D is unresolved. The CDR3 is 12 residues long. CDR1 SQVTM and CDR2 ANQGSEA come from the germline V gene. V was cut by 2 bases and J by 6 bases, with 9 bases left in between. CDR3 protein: CSVESSPDTQYF. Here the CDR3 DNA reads TGCAGCGTTGAATCCAGCCCCGATACGCAGTATTTT.

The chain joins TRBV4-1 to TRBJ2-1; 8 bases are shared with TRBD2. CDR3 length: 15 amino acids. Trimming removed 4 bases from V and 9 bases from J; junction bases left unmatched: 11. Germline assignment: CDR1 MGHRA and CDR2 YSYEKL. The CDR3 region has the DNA TGCGCCAGCAGCCCCCCCAGCGGGAGTATAGGTGAGCAGTTCTTC. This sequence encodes CASSPPSGSIGEQFF.

DNA for the CDR3: TGTGCCTGGAGTGTAGCAGAGAACACTGAAGCTTTCTTT. It codes for CAWSVAENTEAFF. The chain has TRBV30 and TRBJ1-1; D remains unclear. Between the trimmed V and J ends, which lost 0 bases and 1 base, there was a span of 6 bases. The CDR3 length is 13 residues. The germline V gene has CDR1 GTSNPN and CDR2 SVGIG (reference sequence).

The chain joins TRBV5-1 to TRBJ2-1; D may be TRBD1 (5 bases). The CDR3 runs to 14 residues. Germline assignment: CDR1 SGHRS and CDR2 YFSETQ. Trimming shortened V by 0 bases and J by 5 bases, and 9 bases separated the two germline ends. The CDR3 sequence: CASSLEAGNNEQFF. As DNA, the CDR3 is TGCGCCAGCAGCTTGGAGGCAGGGAACAATGAGCAGTTCTTC.

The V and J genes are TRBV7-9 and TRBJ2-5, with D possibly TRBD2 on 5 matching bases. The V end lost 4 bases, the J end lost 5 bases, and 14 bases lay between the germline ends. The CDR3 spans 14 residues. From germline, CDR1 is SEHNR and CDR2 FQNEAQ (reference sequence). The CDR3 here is CASSSGVGEETQYF. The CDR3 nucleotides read TGTGCCAGCAGCTCTGGTGTCGGGGAGGAGACCCAGTACTTC.

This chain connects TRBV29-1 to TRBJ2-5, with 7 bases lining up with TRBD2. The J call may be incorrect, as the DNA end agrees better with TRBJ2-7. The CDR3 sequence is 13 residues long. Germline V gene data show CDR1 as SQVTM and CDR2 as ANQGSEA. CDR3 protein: CSVGVRERYEQYF. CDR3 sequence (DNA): TGCAGCGTTGGGGTGCGGGAGCGCTACGAGCAGTACTTC.

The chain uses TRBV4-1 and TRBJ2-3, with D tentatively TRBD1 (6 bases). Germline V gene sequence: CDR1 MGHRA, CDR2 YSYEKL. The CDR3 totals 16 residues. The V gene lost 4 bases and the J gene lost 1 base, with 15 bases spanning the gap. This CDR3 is CASSLFTGMRTDTQYF. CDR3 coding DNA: TGCGCCAGCAGCCTTTTCACAGGGATGCGCACAGATACGCAGTATTTT.

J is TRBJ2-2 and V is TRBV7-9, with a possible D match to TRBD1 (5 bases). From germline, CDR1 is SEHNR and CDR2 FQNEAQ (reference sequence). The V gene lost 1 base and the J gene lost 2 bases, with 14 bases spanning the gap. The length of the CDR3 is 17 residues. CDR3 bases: TGTGCCAGCAGCTTAGGGGGCCTAGACGCCAACACCGGGGAGCTGTTTTTT. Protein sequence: CASSLGGLDANTGELFF.

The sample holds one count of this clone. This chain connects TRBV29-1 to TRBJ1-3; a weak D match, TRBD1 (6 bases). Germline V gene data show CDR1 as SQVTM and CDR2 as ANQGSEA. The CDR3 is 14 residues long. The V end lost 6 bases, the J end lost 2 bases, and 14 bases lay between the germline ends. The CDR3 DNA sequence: TGCAGCGTGGAGATACAGGGCCCTGGAAACACCATATATTTT. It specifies CSVEIQGPGNTIYF. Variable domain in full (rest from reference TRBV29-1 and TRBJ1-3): SAVISQKPSRDICQRGTSLTIQCQVDSQVTMMFWYRQQPGQSLTLIATANQGSEATYESGFVIDKFPISRPNLTFSTLTVSNMSPEDSSIYLCSVEIQGPGNTIYFGEGSWLTVV.

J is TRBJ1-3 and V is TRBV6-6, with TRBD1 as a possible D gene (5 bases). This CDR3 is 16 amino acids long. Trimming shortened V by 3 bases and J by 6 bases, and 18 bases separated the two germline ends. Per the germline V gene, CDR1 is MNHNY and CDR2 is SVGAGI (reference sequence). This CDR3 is CASSYLHKGRENTIYF. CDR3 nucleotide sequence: TGTGCCAGCAGTTATTTACACAAGGGGAGGGAAAACACCATATATTTT.

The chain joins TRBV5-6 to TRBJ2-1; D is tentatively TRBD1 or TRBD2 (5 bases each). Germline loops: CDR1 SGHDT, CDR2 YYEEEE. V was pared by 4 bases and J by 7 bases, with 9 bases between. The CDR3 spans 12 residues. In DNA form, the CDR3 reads TGTGCCAGCAGCGAAGGGACGAATGAGCAGTTCTTC. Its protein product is CASSEGTNEQFF. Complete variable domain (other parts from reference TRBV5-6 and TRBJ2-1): DAGVTQSPTHLIKTRGQQVTLRCSPKSGHDTVSWYQQALGQGPQFIFQYYEEEERQRGNFPDRFSGHQFPNYSSELNVNALLLGDSALYLCASSEGTNEQFFGPGTRLTVL.

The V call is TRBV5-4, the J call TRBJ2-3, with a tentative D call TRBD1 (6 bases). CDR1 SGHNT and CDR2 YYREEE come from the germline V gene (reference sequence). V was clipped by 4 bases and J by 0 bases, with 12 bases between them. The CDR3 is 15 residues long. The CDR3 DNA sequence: TGTGCCAGCAGCCCTGGACAGTCTAGCACAGATACGCAGTATTTT. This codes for CASSPGQSSTDTQYF.